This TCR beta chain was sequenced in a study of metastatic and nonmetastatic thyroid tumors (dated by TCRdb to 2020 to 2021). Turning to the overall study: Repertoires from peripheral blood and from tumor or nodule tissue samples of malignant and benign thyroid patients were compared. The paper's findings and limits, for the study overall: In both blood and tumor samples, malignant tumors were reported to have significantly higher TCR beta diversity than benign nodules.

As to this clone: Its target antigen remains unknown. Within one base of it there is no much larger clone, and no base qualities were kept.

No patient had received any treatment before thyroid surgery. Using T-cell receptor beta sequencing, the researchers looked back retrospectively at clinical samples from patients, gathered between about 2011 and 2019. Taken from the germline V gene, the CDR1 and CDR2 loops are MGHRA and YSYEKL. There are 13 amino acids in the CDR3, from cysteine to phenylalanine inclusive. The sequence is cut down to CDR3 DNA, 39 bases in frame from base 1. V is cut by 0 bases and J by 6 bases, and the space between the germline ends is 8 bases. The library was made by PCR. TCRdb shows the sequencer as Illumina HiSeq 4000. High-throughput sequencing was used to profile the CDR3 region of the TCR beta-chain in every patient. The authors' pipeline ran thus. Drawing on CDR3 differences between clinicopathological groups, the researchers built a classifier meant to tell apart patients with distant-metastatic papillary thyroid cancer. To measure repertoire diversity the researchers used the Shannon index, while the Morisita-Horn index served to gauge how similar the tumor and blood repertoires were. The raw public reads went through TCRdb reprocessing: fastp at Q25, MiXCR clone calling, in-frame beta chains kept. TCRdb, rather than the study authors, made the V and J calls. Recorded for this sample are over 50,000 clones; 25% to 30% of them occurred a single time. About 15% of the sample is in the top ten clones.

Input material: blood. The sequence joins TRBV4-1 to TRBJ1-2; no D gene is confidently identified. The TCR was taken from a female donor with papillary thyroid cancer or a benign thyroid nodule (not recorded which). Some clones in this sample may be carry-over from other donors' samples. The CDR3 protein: CASSQDRMDGYTF. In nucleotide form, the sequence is TGCGCCAGCAGCCAAGATCGTATGGATGGCTACACCTTC.